The rows below give T cell receptor beta chains drawn from one sample of a study of blood T cell repertoires in COVID-19. TCRdb's table, derived via immunoSEQ multiplex PCR, lists solely in-frame clones and lacks some. This sample has 150,000 to 200,000 clones, with approximately 91% found just once. The sequencing sample was made of peripheral blood. The receptors shown here come from a man younger than 35 with acute or convalescent COVID-19. The CDR3 runs from the conserved cysteine through the conserved F or W. The D gene is left open where the match is weak. Clone size appears in some rows only: once, few, many, or a class for an expanded clone.

cdr3_aa,cdr3_nt,d_call,clone_size,j_call,v_call
CASSLPGTSGPNEQFF,TGTGCCAGCAGTTTGCCAGGGACTAGCGGACCCAATGAGCAGTTCTTC,TRBD2,-,TRBJ2-1,TRBV27
CASSHGLRDRVPGNTIYF,TGCGCCAGCAGCCATGGCCTCCGGGACAGGGTTCCTGGAAACACCATATATTTT,TRBD1,-,TRBJ1-3,TRBV4-1
CSASPGTSGSYEQYF,TGCAGTGCTAGTCCCGGGACTAGCGGCTCCTACGAGCAGTACTTC,TRBD2,few,TRBJ2-7,TRBV20-1
CASCRTAGANVLTF,TGTGCCAGCTGTAGGACAGCTGGGGCCAACGTCCTGACTTTC,-,-,TRBJ2-6,TRBV27
CASSPGTGNNSPLHF,TGCGCCAGCAGCCCCGGGACAGGGAATAATTCACCCCTCCACTTT,TRBD1,once,TRBJ1-6,TRBV4-1
CASAGPGNTIYF,TGTGCCTCTGCGGGACCTGGAAACACCATATATTTT,-,-,TRBJ1-3,TRBV5-6
CASSPDSWGTTDTQYF,TGTGCCAGTAGTCCCGACAGCTGGGGAACCACAGATACGCAGTATTTT,-,-,TRBJ2-3,TRBV19
CASSLYWTGDQPQHF,TGTGCCAGCAGCTTGTATTGGACAGGGGATCAGCCCCAGCATTTT,TRBD1,-,TRBJ1-5,TRBV5-5
CASSFAGTTDEKLFF,TGTGCCAGCAGCTTCGCCGGGACAACGGATGAAAAACTGTTTTTT,-,-,TRBJ1-4,TRBV11-2
CATSDPSPGQDNEQFF,TGTGCCACCAGTGATCCATCCCCGGGACAGGATAATGAGCAGTTCTTC,TRBD1,few,TRBJ2-1,TRBV24-1
CASSMGGRLRDNEQFF,TGTGCCAGTAGTATGGGTGGGAGATTGAGGGACAATGAGCAGTTCTTC,-,-,TRBJ2-1,TRBV19
CASSFNPGTYEETQYF,TGCGCCAGCAGCTTCAACCCCGGGACTTACGAAGAGACCCAGTACTTC,-,-,TRBJ2-5,TRBV5-1
CASSSAWAGSPYNEQFF,TGCGCCAGCAGCTCGGCCTGGGCGGGAAGTCCCTACAATGAGCAGTTCTTC,-,-,TRBJ2-1,TRBV5-1
CASSLTSGGNEQFF,TGTGCCAGCAGCTTGACTAGCGGGGGGAATGAGCAGTTCTTC,TRBD2,-,TRBJ2-1,TRBV7-9